This entry is about one T cell receptor (beta chain). This entry comes from a study of Graves' ophthalmopathy and Graves' hyperthyroidism. The overall study: Ophthalmopathy absent within 18 months of follow-up marked hyperthyroidism as stable.

Beta-chain TCR CDR3 regions were amplified from RNA transcripts. Second-round multiplex PCR came after first-round RT-PCR with HTBI primers. TCRdb itself ran the multiplex PCR reads through MiXCR, one entry per CDR3 protein. The top ten clones hold about 4% of a sample with about 550,000 distinct CDR3 sequences, roughly 39% of them seen once. The length of the CDR3 is 15 residues. Trimming cost V 0 bases and J 7 bases, with 11 bases left between them. Looked up from germline, CDR1 is KGHDR and CDR2 is SFDVKD. The chain employs TRBV24-1 and TRBJ2-2; D is perhaps TRBD1 (5 bases). Sequencing input: peripheral blood or thyroid tissue (not recorded which). The source of this sequence is an adult man with Graves' hyperthyroidism. This CDR3 is CATSDLQGFGGELFF. The CDR3 bases are TGTGCCACCAGTGATTTGCAGGGATTTGGCGGGGAGCTGTTTTTT.